Below are 10 T cell receptor beta chains sequenced from a single sample in a study of blood T cell repertoires in COVID-19. Sequenced by immunoSEQ multiplex PCR; TCRdb stores in-frame clones only, minus some. The repertoire includes 100,000 to 150,000 clones, about 77% of them detected once, and about 25% sits in the top ten. The source material was peripheral blood. These receptors all stem from a human donor in a cohort sampled during active COVID-19.

The V call is TRBV5-1, the J call TRBJ1-2; TRBD1 is a possible D gene (5 bases). Germline lookup yields CDR1 SGHRS and CDR2 YFSETQ. The CDR3 has 16 residues. Between the trimmed V and J ends, which lost 0 bases and 6 bases, there was a span of 18 bases. The CDR3 sequence is CASSLVPDITANGYTF. For the CDR3, the DNA is TGCGCCAGCAGCTTGGTTCCGGACATTACGGCCAATGGCTACACCTTC.

The gene calls are TRBV4-3 and TRBJ1-2; D possibly corresponds to TRBD1 (5 bases). Germline V lookup: CDR1 LGHNA, CDR2 YSLEER. The CDR3 spans 15 residues. V dropped 0 bases and J dropped 4 bases, with 12 bases sitting between them. The CDR3 nucleotides read TGCGCCAGCAGCCAAGACCCACAGGCTAGCTATGGCTACACCTTC. It specifies CASSQDPQASYGYTF.

This clone was detected a few times. The chain carries TRBV18 and TRBJ2-7; 10 nucleotides match TRBD2. This CDR3 region has 15 residues. The germline CDR1 and CDR2 sequences are KGHSH and LQKENI. The junction had 6 bases not matched to a gene; V was cut back by 3 bases and J by 4 bases. The DNA for the CDR3 is TGTGCCAGCTCACCGAGCGGGAGGGCCGGTTACGAGCAGTACTTC. Its protein is CASSPSGRAGYEQYF.

The V and J genes are TRBV29-1 and TRBJ1-1; TRBD1 might be the D (6 bases). The ends were cut back, 8 bases at V and 5 bases at J, with 15 bases in the middle. Germline V gives CDR1 SQVTM, CDR2 ANQGSEA. The CDR3 contains 12 residues. CDR3 sequence reads: CSWGGLGTEAFF. The CDR3 DNA reads TGCAGCTGGGGGGGCTTGGGTACTGAAGCTTTCTTT.

The chain carries TRBV7-9 and TRBJ2-7; D may be TRBD1 (5 bases). The CDR3 length is 13 residues. V was clipped by 3 bases and J by 5 bases, with 11 bases between them. From germline, CDR1 is SEHNR and CDR2 FQNEAQ (reference sequence). The CDR3 DNA reads TGTGCCAGCAGCTTGACGGTAGGGGACGAGCAGTACTTC. It translates to CASSLTVGDEQYF.

This sequence joins TRBV24-1 and TRBJ1-1, with 9 bases that match TRBD1. The CDR3 loop spans 17 amino acids. In germline, CDR1 is KGHDR, CDR2 SFDVKD. J lost 6 bases, V lost 3 bases, and 13 bases had no gene match. The CDR3 sequence is CATSDNRQGGSDAEAFF. The CDR3 DNA reads as TGTGCCACCAGTGATAATCGACAGGGGGGGAGTGACGCTGAAGCTTTCTTT.

The chain uses TRBV4-2 and TRBJ2-5; 8 positions match TRBD2. The CDR3 has 17 residues. The trim removed 3 bases at V and 3 bases at J, leaving 12 bases unmatched. Germline CDR1 LGHNA, CDR2 YNFKEQ. CDR3 sequence (DNA): TGTGCCAGCAGCCAGGGCCGATCAGGAGCGGGGGAAGAGACCCAGTACTTC. This encodes CASSQGRSGAGEETQYF.

This clone has only one observation. The V gene is TRBV4-1, the J gene TRBJ1-1, with 9 bases identical to TRBD1. The CDR3 contains 16 residues. Per germline, CDR1 MGHRA and CDR2 YSYEKL. Losses at the gene ends were 3 bases for V and 1 base for J; bases not matched to a gene: 6. In DNA, the CDR3 is TGCGCCAGCAGCCAGCCAAACAGGGGGCAGAACACTGAAGCTTTCTTT. Translated: CASSQPNRGQNTEAFF.

This clone appeared once. The chain couples TRBV30 to TRBJ2-5, with TRBD2 matching 8 bases. The germline gives CDR1 GTSNPN, CDR2 SVGIG (reference sequence). The CDR3 has 15 amino acids. V lost 6 bases, J lost 2 bases, and 11 bases stayed unmatched. CDR3 nucleotide sequence: TGTGCCTGTCCCCACCGGGGGGGAAATCAAGAGACCCAGTACTTC. Amino acid sequence: CACPHRGGNQETQYF.

The rearrangement joins TRBV19 to TRBJ1-5, with D possibly TRBD1 on 6 matching bases. This CDR3 region has 14 residues. The germline V and J ends were trimmed by 5 bases and 6 bases, with 14 bases remaining between them. From germline, CDR1 is LNHDA and CDR2 SQIVND (reference sequence). The CDR3 region has the DNA TGTGCCAGTAGTCTGGGACAACTATTTCAGCCCCAGCATTTT. This gives the protein CASSLGQLFQPQHF. The variable domain in full, completed from reference TRBV19 and TRBJ1-5, reads DGGITQSPKYLFRKEGQNVTLSCEQNLNHDAMYWYRQDPGQGLRLIYYSQIVNDFQKGDIAEGYSVSREKKESFPLTVTSAQKNPTAFYLCASSLGQLFQPQHFGDGTRLSIL.